The clone carrying this TCR beta chain was detected ten times or more. One entry per CDR3 protein, called by TCRdb with MiXCR from the RT-PCR reads. The sample lists about 570,000 distinct CDR3 sequences, roughly 12% seen once, with approximately 10% in the top ten. The data belong to a study of response to subunit inactivated influenza vaccine. These data were likewise used in another study, on T cells expressing NK-cell markers. From that second work: As the method of synthesis, 5'RACE template switching with UMIs yielded TCR beta cDNA. Sorted T-cell subsets CD3+CD56+NKG2C+, CD3+CD56+NKG2C- and CD3+CD56-NKG2C+ were TCR beta-sequenced. Seven of the eight sequenced donors were HCMV-seropositive; one was seronegative. What restricted sorting to alpha-beta TCR T cells in several experiments was an anti-gamma-delta TCR antibody.

This specimen consisted of PBMCs from blood, obtained on the day of vaccination. The sequence was obtained from a man between 50 and 59 years old who received an inactivated influenza vaccine.

The CDR3 sequence is CASSLGHSTGELFF. DNA for the CDR3: TGTGCCAGCAGCTTAGGACACTCCACCGGGGAGCTGTTTTTT. J is TRBJ2-2 and V is TRBV7-2; D not certain. Deletions cut 1 base from V and 4 bases from J, with 7 bases between. Germline CDR1 SGHTA, CDR2 FQGNSA. The CDR3 is 14 residues long.